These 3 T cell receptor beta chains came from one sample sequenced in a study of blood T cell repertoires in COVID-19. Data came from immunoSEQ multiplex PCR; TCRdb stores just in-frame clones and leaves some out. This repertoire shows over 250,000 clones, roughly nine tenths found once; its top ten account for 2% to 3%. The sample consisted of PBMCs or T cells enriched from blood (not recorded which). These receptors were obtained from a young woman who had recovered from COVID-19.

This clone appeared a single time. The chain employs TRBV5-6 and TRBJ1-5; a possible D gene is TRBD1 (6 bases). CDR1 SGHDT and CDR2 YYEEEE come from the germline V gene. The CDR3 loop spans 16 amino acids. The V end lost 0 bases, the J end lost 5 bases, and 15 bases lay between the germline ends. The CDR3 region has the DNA TGTGCCAGCAGCTTGGGGCCCCGGGCAGGGGATCAGCCCCAGCATTTT. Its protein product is CASSLGPRAGDQPQHF.

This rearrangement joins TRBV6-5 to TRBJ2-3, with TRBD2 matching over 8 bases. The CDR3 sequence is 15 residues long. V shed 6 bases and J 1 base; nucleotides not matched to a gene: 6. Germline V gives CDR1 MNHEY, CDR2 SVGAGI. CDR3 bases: TGTGCCAGCAGCTCAGCGGGGGACCGCACAGATACGCAGTATTTT. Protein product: CASSSAGDRTDTQYF.

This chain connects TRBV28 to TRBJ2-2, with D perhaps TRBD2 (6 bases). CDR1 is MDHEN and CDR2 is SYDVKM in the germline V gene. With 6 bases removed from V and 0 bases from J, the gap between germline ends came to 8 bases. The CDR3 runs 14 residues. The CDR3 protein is CASRAGSNTGELFF. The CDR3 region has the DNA TGTGCCAGCAGGGCGGGATCGAACACCGGGGAGCTGTTTTTT.